The rows below give T cell receptor beta chains drawn from one sample of a study of blood T cell repertoires in COVID-19. TCRdb's copy holds only in-frame clones and misses some; the assay was immunoSEQ multiplex PCR. The data show approximately 200,000 clones, less than 90% seen once. The sequenced sample consisted of peripheral blood. The receptor set was obtained from a man aged 70-80 years with acute or convalescent COVID-19. Each CDR3 is given with its conserved first and last residue. Each record gives: V gene, D gene, J gene, clone size, CDR3 length, CDR3 DNA, CDR3 protein. The D gene is left open where the match is weak. Size tells how often a clone was seen (once, few, many) or the class of an expanded clone, and some rows leave it out.

>TRBV18|-|TRBJ2-7|-|15
TGTGCCAGCTCCCCCGGGGGGACAGGAGCCTACGAGCAGTACTTC
CASSPGGTGAYEQYF
>TRBV12-3/TRBV12-4|-|TRBJ1-3|-|10
TGTGCCAGCAGTTCGAACACCATATATTTT
CASSSNTIYF
>TRBV11-2|-|TRBJ1-4|-|17
TGTGCCAGCAGTCCGCTCCAGGGCCGGCCTCCAGAAGAAAAACTGTTTTTT
CASSPLQGRPPEEKLFF
>TRBV7-2|-|TRBJ2-2|-|14
TGTGCCAGCAAACTTGCGGCAGGGACCGGGGAGCTGTTTTTT
CASKLAAGTGELFF
>TRBV6-5|-|TRBJ2-1|-|15
TGTGCCAGCAGTAGTTATACCGTCTCGAGAGCTGAGCAGTTCTTC
CASSSYTVSRAEQFF
>TRBV9|-|TRBJ1-5|-|14
TGTGCCAGCAGCGTAGGGCCGGGGAATCAGCCCCAGCATTTT
CASSVGPGNQPQHF
>TRBV9|TRBD2|TRBJ2-1|-|13
TGTGCCAGCAGCGAACGACCGGGACTAGCGCAGTTCTTC
CASSERPGLAQFF
>TRBV6-5|TRBD1|TRBJ1-2|-|13
TGTGCCAGCAGAAGACAGGGGGCTGGTGGCTACACCTTC
CASRRQGAGGYTF
>TRBV6-5|-|TRBJ2-2|-|15
TGTGCCAGCAAGGGAGCTGCGGAGTACACCGGGGAGCTGTTTTTT
CASKGAAEYTGELFF
>TRBV4-2|-|TRBJ1-1|-|15
TGTGCCAGCAGCCAAGACAACACAGTCGCCACTGAAGCTTTCTTT
CASSQDNTVATEAFF
>TRBV7-3|TRBD1|TRBJ1-5|-|13
TGTGCCAGCAGCCCGGACAGGGATCAGCCCCAGCATTTT
CASSPDRDQPQHF
>TRBV4-2|-|TRBJ2-6|-|18
TGTGCCAGCAGCCAAGCCCTATTACAGGGCTCTGGGGCCAACGTCCTGACTTTC
CASSQALLQGSGANVLTF
>TRBV3-1/TRBV3-2|TRBD2|TRBJ2-1|once|14
TGTGCCAGCAGCCGTACGCGGGAGCGCAATGAGCAGTTCTTC
CASSRTRERNEQFF
>TRBV5-1|TRBD1|TRBJ1-3|-|16
TGCGCCAGCAGCTTGACAGGGGGCATATCGGGAAACACCATATATTTT
CASSLTGGISGNTIYF
>TRBV2|-|TRBJ2-6|once|17
TGTGCCAGCAGTGAAGCCTACGGGAGCTCTGGGGCCAACGTCCTGACTTTC
CASSEAYGSSGANVLTF
>TRBV6-1|-|TRBJ1-4|-|18
TGTGCCAGCAGTGAAGTGGAAGGTAGGAGGGCAACTAATGAAAAACTGTTTTTT
CASSEVEGRRATNEKLFF
>TRBV5-1|-|TRBJ2-1|-|19
TGCGCCAGCAGCGCGGGACGGATAGGTGGGACTCAATCCTACAATGAGCAGTTCTTC
CASSAGRIGGTQSYNEQFF
>TRBV7-9|-|TRBJ1-2|-|15
TGTGCCAGCAGCTCCCCAGGGATTGGAGACTATGGCTACACCTTC
CASSSPGIGDYGYTF
>TRBV5-8|-|TRBJ1-1|-|14
TGTGCCGGCACCCGGCTTCAGGGGAACACTGAAGCTTTCTTT
CAGTRLQGNTEAFF
>TRBV18|-|TRBJ2-1|-|14
TGTGCCAGCTCACTCTCCGCCGGGAGCAATGAGCAGTTCTTC
CASSLSAGSNEQFF
>TRBV5-1|-|TRBJ1-5|-|15
TGCGCCAGCAGCTTGGGGGGTAGCGGCACTCAGCCCCAGCATTTT
CASSLGGSGTQPQHF
>TRBV5-5|TRBD1|TRBJ1-1|-|14
TGTGCCAGCAGGAAAACAGGGGAATCTGTTCGAGCTTTCTTT
CASRKTGESVRAFF
>TRBV15|TRBD1|TRBJ2-2|-|17
TGTGCCACCAGCAGAGATCCGACAGGGGCGGGTACCGGGGAGCTGTTTTTT
CATSRDPTGAGTGELFF
>TRBV18|-|TRBJ2-7|-|14
TGTGCCAGCTCGCCTAGTACAGGGCCTTACGAGCAGTACTTC
CASSPSTGPYEQYF
>TRBV6-5|-|TRBJ1-2|-|15
TGTGCCAGCAGTTACGACCTTGGACACCAGAATGGCTACACCTTC
CASSYDLGHQNGYTF
>TRBV15|-|TRBJ2-1|-|16
TGTGCCACCAGCAGAGAGCGGGTGCTGGTCTACAATGAGCAGTTCTTC
CATSRERVLVYNEQFF
>TRBV27|-|TRBJ2-3|-|15
TGTGCCAGCAGTTCCTACCAGGCCAGCACAGATACGCAGTATTTT
CASSSYQASTDTQYF
>TRBV2|-|TRBJ2-1|-|14
TGTGCCAGCAGCCTAGCCGTAAATTACAATGAGCAGTTCTTC
CASSLAVNYNEQFF
>TRBV4-3|-|TRBJ1-1|-|13
TGCGCCAGCAGCCAATACAGGGTCACTGAAGCTTTCTTT
CASSQYRVTEAFF
>TRBV3-1/TRBV3-2|TRBD2|TRBJ2-7|-|12
TGTGCCAGCAGCCAGACCGGGAGGGAGCAGTACTTC
CASSQTGREQYF
>TRBV19|TRBD1|TRBJ1-1|-|13
TGTGCCAGTGGACAGGGAAAGGGCACTGAAGCTTTCTTT
CASGQGKGTEAFF
>TRBV9|TRBD1|TRBJ2-2|once|14
TGTGCCAGCAGCGTAGGGACAGGCCCCGGGGAGCTGTTTTTT
CASSVGTGPGELFF
>TRBV28|-|TRBJ2-5|-|13
TGTGCCAGCGCGACAGGCAACCAAGAGACCCAGTACTTC
CASATGNQETQYF
>TRBV11-2|-|TRBJ2-6|-|16
TGTGCCAGCAGCTTAGTCCCAGGCTCTGGGGCCAACGTCCTGACTTTC
CASSLVPGSGANVLTF
>TRBV5-1|-|TRBJ2-2|few|15
TGCGCCAGCAGACCAACCGGGGGATACACCGGGGAGCTGTTTTTT
CASRPTGGYTGELFF
>TRBV18|TRBD1|TRBJ1-1|-|15
TGTGCCAGCTCACCACCGGGGACAGGGAACACTGAAGCTTTCTTT
CASSPPGTGNTEAFF
>TRBV5-4|TRBD1|TRBJ1-1|few|15
TGTGCCAGCAGCTGGATTGACAGGGGGAACACTGAAGCTTTCTTT
CASSWIDRGNTEAFF
>TRBV29-1|TRBD1|TRBJ1-6|-|13
TGCAGCGCGGGACAGGGGCTTAATTCACCCCTCCACTTT
CSAGQGLNSPLHF
>TRBV19|-|TRBJ2-5|once|15
TGTGCCAGTAGGGGGGAAGGAGCGGGCGAAGAGACCCAGTACTTC
CASRGEGAGEETQYF
>TRBV2|TRBD1|TRBJ1-4|-|14
TGTGCCAGCAGTGAAAGGGGGCCGTATGAAAAACTGTTTTTT
CASSERGPYEKLFF
>TRBV27|-|TRBJ2-5|-|15
TGTGCCAGCAGTTTATTATCCCGGGTCGGGGAGACCCAGTACTTC
CASSLLSRVGETQYF
>TRBV6-5|TRBD2|TRBJ2-7|-|14
TGTGCCAGCAGCTCAAGCGGGAGGGCCTACGAGCAGTACTTC
CASSSSGRAYEQYF
>TRBV5-1|TRBD1|TRBJ1-1|-|13
TGCGCCAGCAGCTCGCCGGGACAGACTGAAGCTTTCTTT
CASSSPGQTEAFF
>TRBV12-3/TRBV12-4|-|TRBJ1-5|-|13
TGTGCCAGCACCGGGGTGATTACTCAGCCCCAGCATTTT
CASTGVITQPQHF
>TRBV6-5|-|TRBJ1-1|-|15
TGTGCCAGCAGTTACTCTACAGGCAGGGCGACGAGTTCTTTCTTT
CASSYSTGRATSSFF
>TRBV5-3|-|TRBJ2-1|-|12
TGTGCCAGAAGCTTGGCTAGCAATGAGCAGTTCTTC
CARSLASNEQFF
>TRBV7-2|TRBD1|TRBJ1-2|-|14
TGTGCCAGCAGCAATACGTACAGGGGGCATGGCTACACCTTC
CASSNTYRGHGYTF
>TRBV5-1|-|TRBJ2-3|-|13
TGCGCCAGCGTAGATTCTAGCACAGATACGCAGTATTTT
CASVDSSTDTQYF